This TCR beta chain comes out of a study of shared clonotypes between healthy human individuals (dated by TCRdb to the early 2020s). Study-level background: A couple of women and a few men aged 18 to 49 years were included in the cohort. Per donor, three plates each were used for CD4 naive and CD4 memory, two for CD8 naive, and one for CD8 memory. To estimate repertoire size and how much clonotype sharing occurs between individuals, the study deeply sequenced the blood TCR repertoires of several healthy adults. Libraries were prepared and TCR repertoires were sequenced by different laboratories using diverse techniques, in order to increase sequencing depth and limit assay-specific biases. Between about 0.8 and 9 billion PBMCs per donor were obtained by leukapheresis. Here is what the overall study found, with its caveats: Incomplete sequencing was indicated by rarefaction of sorted-subset datasets, despite the large sequencing depth. Naive subsets generally had larger estimated clonotype richness than memory subsets did. Sharing across several donors was observed for about 4.8% of naive CD4, less than 4% of naive CD8, 2% to 2.5% of memory CD4, and 0.4% of memory CD8 clonotypes. Because the study included a small number of donors, the genetic and exposure-history diversity represented was limited. Based on pairwise subsampling, the degree of clonotype sharing among donors was expected to be affected by sequencing depth. Only blood was sampled, and tissue TCR repertoires likely differ from those in blood. Clonotypes shared by all four sorted-subset donors showed higher generation probabilities than non-shared clonotypes.

CD8 naive samples were CD45RO-negative cells positively selected for CCR7, giving a CD45RA+CCR7+ population that excluded TemRA cells. The donors were healthy, HIV-negative adults with no recently reported acute infections or vaccinations. All donors were Caucasian adults living in Nashville, Tennessee, USA. Blood was collected by leukapheresis, and PBMCs were isolated by Ficoll-Histopaque density gradient centrifugation and then cryopreserved in liquid nitrogen vapor phase. Analytical flow cytometry was used to check the purity and quantity of every magnetically sorted T cell population. Genomic DNA was isolated from every sorted fraction and measured by UV absorbance on a Nanodrop 2000c. Using the deep immunoSEQ assay, TCR CDR3 regions were amplified from genomic DNA by multiplex PCR. For each cell subset, the extracted genomic DNA was distributed evenly across all wells of several immunoSEQ 96-well plates, and each plate served as one replicate. For sorted subsets, each replicate PCR was loaded with around 220 ng genomic DNA, equivalent to roughly 30,000 T cell genomes. The purified libraries were quantified using a Qubit 3.0 fluorometer, sized with a Bioanalyzer 2100, and then quantified again using the KAPA Library Quantification kit. Each immunoSEQ 96-well plate was sequenced on its own single-read 150-cycle Illumina NextSeq 550 flow cell. In the authors' own workflow: Because only junctional sequences without quality scores were contained in the immunoSEQ output, filtering matching that applied to full-length reads could not be performed. To assign V/J genes and CDR3, sequences were annotated against IMGT germline references using PyIR, a Python wrapper for IgBLAST v1.9. Reads were removed for weak V/J assignments (E-value above 1e-6), missing CDR3, stop codons, out-of-frame junctions, or ambiguous translated residues. V3J clonotypes were defined by identical inferred V gene, J gene, and CDR3 amino acid sequence. Percentage overlap between repertoires was computed as shared unique clonotypes divided by the size of the smaller repertoire. RTK rarefaction, the Chao1 estimator, and Recon v2.1 estimates of unobserved clonotypes were used to assess repertoire richness. Generation probabilities were computed with OLGA for all TCRbeta clonotypes obtained by the gDNA method from a handful of donors. TCRdb carries this immuneACCESS record with in-frame sequences only. Its versions omit some clonotypes, under half of them owing to an unresolved V gene in the studies checked, with the rest unexplained. The D gene and trimming were derived from the DNA, and the V and J assignments and clone size from that table. The sample records roughly 600,000 clones, roughly 98% of which are singletons. Approximately 0.33% of the sample rests with the top ten.

In regard to this clone: The target of this receptor is not known. The record has no base qualities; no much larger clone is one base away.

The CDR3 sequence holds 16 residues, the cysteine and phenylalanine included. Of all the DNA, just the CDR3 is kept, 48 bases in frame from base 1. V sheds 5 bases and J sheds 1 base, leaving 15 bases between their ends. CDR1 is given as SEHNR and CDR2 as FQNEAQ, both from the germline V gene (reference sequence). In this chain, TRBV7-9 is recombined with TRBJ1-5; the D region possibly corresponds to TRBD1 (5 bases align). This receptor was obtained from a man aged 30 to 45 in good health. The specimen was naive CD8+ T cells sorted from blood. According to the study, the label for this sample's cell subset or site signals: CD45RA+CCR7+. In nucleotide form, the sequence is TGTGCCAGCAGCCGACCCAGGGCAGAGAGCAATCAGCCCCAGCATTTT. Its translation reads: CASSRPRAESNQPQHF.